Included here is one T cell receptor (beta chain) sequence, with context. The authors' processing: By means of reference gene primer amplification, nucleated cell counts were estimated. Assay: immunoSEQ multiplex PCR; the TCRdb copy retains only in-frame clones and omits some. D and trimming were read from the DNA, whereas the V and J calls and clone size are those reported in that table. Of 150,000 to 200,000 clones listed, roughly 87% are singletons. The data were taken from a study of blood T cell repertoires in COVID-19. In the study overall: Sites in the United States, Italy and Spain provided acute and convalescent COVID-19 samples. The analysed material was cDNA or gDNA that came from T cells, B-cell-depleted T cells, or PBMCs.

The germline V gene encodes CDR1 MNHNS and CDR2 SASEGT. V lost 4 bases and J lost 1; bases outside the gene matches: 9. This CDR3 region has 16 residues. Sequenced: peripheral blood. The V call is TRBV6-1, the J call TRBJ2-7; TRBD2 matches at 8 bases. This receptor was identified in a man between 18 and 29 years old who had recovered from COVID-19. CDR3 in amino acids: CASSVSTSVMSYEQYF. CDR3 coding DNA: TGTGCCAGCAGTGTATCGACTAGCGTGATGTCCTACGAGCAGTACTTC.